This T cell receptor beta chain is from a study of beta chain features in type 1 diabetes. Study results and caveats: More deletions and fewer insertions at VDJ junctions were found in patients with type 1 diabetes. Within each of all four CD4+ subsets, Type 1 diabetes patients had TCRB CDR3s that were moderately but significantly shorter.

Only a few counts were recorded for this clone. The antigen remains unidentified. The same CDR3 arises from other DNA sequences in this sample as well. The study reverse transcribed the entire isolated RNA, so it sequenced expressed TCRB transcripts. Some clones are missing from TCRdb's copy, which holds only in-frame ones; the method was immunoSEQ multiplex PCR. Among more than 250,000 clones listed, roughly 24% were seen once. Trimming stripped 0 bases from V and 2 bases from J, with 5 bases between. The CDR3 has 13 amino acids. Germline-derived CDR1 and CDR2 are KGHSH and LQKENI. The receptor comes from a young woman with type 1 diabetes. V is TRBV18 and J is TRBJ2-7, with D uncertain. The sample was naive CD4+ T cells from blood. The CDR3 here is CASSPPGAYEQYF. The CDR3 nucleotides are TGTGCCAGCTCACCACCGGGCGCCTACGAGCAGTACTTC.